One sample yielded the 4 T cell receptor beta chains listed below, sequenced in a study of T cells of healthy individuals. TCRdb analysed the 5' RACE reads with MiXCR anew, one entry per CDR3 protein. Counted here are tens of thousands of distinct CDR3 sequences, around 15% occurring once; the ten biggest clones make up about 16%. The receptor set was obtained from a human donor in good health.

This chain links TRBV20-1 with TRBJ2-3; 7 bases fit TRBD2. The CDR3 has 16 residues. With 2 bases clipped from V and 3 bases from J, the junction kept 11 bases outside the gene matches. In germline, CDR1 is DFQATT, CDR2 SNEGSKA (reference sequence). The CDR3 region has the DNA TGCAGTGCTAGACACCCCGGGGCGGGGGTTACAGATACGCAGTATTTT. Translated: CSARHPGAGVTDTQYF.

This clonotype was found many times. The chain combines TRBV24-1 with TRBJ1-2, with 10 positions matching TRBD1. V shed 8 bases, J shed 4 bases, and the junction held 6 bases outside the gene matches. From germline, CDR1 is KGHDR and CDR2 SFDVKD. The CDR3 sequence is 14 residues long. CDR3 in amino acids: CATNPTGGPYGYTF. The DNA of the CDR3 is TGTGCCACCAACCCGACAGGGGGCCCCTATGGCTACACCTTC.

Many counts were recorded for this clonotype. The chain employs TRBV7-8 and TRBJ2-3, with 16 bases matching TRBD2. V lost 0 bases and J lost 2; bases outside the gene matches: 2. The CDR3 runs to 18 residues. Germline CDR1 is SGHVS and CDR2 is FQNEAQ. CDR3 amino acids: CASSLAGTSGGATDTQYF. The CDR3, as DNA: TGTGCCAGCAGCTTAGCAGGGACTAGCGGGGGGGCCACAGATACGCAGTATTTT.

This clonotype was picked up many times. V gene TRBV7-2 combines with J gene TRBJ2-2, with D unclear. This CDR3 comprises 14 residues. CDR1 and CDR2 (germline): SGHTA, FQGNSA. V lost 1 base to trimming and J lost 1 base, with 4 bases between them. CDR3 protein: CASSLGQNTGELFF. CDR3 sequence (DNA): TGTGCCAGCAGCTTAGGACAGAACACCGGGGAGCTGTTTTTT.